This T cell receptor beta chain was recovered during a study of T cells in Graves' hyperthyroidism and ophthalmopathy. Regarding the study as a whole: A 13 V-J signature model discriminated ophthalmopathy versus stable hyperthyroidism.

To note about this clonotype: What it binds is not known. A much larger clone differs by one base, so this may be a read error.

Researchers amplified the TCR beta CDR3 regions from RNA transcripts. Initially, a first-round RT-PCR of the TCR CDR3 employed the HTBI primer set. TCRdb used MiXCR to reprocess the multiplex PCR reads, holding one entry per CDR3 protein. This table holds fewer than 900,000 distinct CDR3 sequences, about a sixth found once. The CDR3 is 14 amino acids. Germline CDR1 reads SGHTA; CDR2 reads FQGNSA. With 7 bases clipped from V and 4 bases from J, the junction kept 7 bases outside the gene matches. Absent ophthalmopathy progression within 18 months defined stable Graves' hyperthyroidism. Newly diagnosed patients aged 18 to 65 had hyperthyroidism of under 2 months' duration. Any patient presenting with uncontrolled infection, other autoimmune disease, pregnancy or lactation was left out.

The J gene is TRBJ1-1, the V gene TRBV7-2; 9 positions match TRBD1. The specimen was blood. The source is a young man with Graves' hyperthyroidism. In DNA form, the CDR3 reads TGTGCCAGCACCTCGACAGGGGGAATCACTGAAGCTTTCTTT. Residues: CASTSTGGITEAFF.